What follows are 32 T cell receptor beta chains derived from one specimen sequenced in a study of regulatory T cells in long-lasting Graves disease. CDR3 regions were amplified by Arm-PCR using iRepertoire HTBI primers to build TCR beta libraries. TCRdb re-analysed the multiplex PCR reads in MiXCR, keeping a single row per CDR3 protein. This table has approximately 440,000 distinct CDR3 sequences, roughly 16% appearing once. Regarding time point: newly diagnosed GD, antithyroid drugs for less than 3 months. Making the TCR library involved RNA that had been extracted from PBMCs. The sample also formed part of further work on T cells in Graves' hyperthyroidism and ophthalmopathy.

Sequenced here: peripheral blood mononuclear cells (PBMCs), sampled at new diagnosis, from a patient treated with antithyroid drugs. These receptors all come from a man in his forties with Graves disease.

This chain links TRBV2 with TRBJ1-4; D not certain. With 4 bases removed from V and 0 bases from J, the gap between germline ends came to 3 bases. Germline V gives CDR1 SNHLY, CDR2 FYNNEI. CDR3 length: 13 residues. DNA of the CDR3: TGTGCCAGCAGTGCCCCAACTAATGAAAAACTGTTTTTT. Protein: CASSAPTNEKLFF.

The chain couples TRBV27 to TRBJ2-3; 14 bases fit TRBD2. With 5 bases clipped from V and 1 base from J, the junction kept 8 bases outside the gene matches. This CDR3 is 18 amino acids long. Germline loops: CDR1 MNHEY, CDR2 SMNVEV (reference sequence). The CDR3 loop reads CASSGGLAGVSRTDTQYF. DNA of the CDR3: TGTGCCAGCAGTGGGGGACTAGCGGGAGTTTCTCGCACAGATACGCAGTATTTT.

The chain recombines TRBV3-1 with TRBJ2-3; D might be TRBD2 (6 bases). V was trimmed by 7 bases and J by 5 bases, leaving 13 bases between them. Germline V gives CDR1 LGHDT, CDR2 YNNKEL (reference sequence). The CDR3 loop spans 13 amino acids. In DNA, the CDR3 is TGTGCCAGCACTCTAGCGCTTGGAGATACGCAGTATTTT. It is translated as CASTLALGDTQYF.

This clonotype was counted ten times or more. The V gene is TRBV24-1, the J gene TRBJ2-1; TRBD2 aligns across 13 bases. Per germline, CDR1 KGHDR and CDR2 SFDVKD. The CDR3 extends over 15 amino acids. V trimming: 4 bases; J trimming: 8 bases; junction bases outside the gene matches: 4. The CDR3 DNA reads as TGTGCCACCAGTGAAAGGACTAGCGGGAGTGATGAGCAGTTCTTC. Translated, it gives CATSERTSGSDEQFF.

This clonotype was recorded many times. This CDR3 is CATSDPRAGETQYF. CDR3 bases: TGTGCCACCAGTGACCCCAGGGCTGGGGAGACCCAGTACTTC. This sequence joins TRBV24-1 and TRBJ2-5, with D possibly TRBD1 on 5 matching bases. Trimming took off 4 bases at V and 5 bases at J, with 13 bases between the two ends. CDR3 length: 14 amino acids. In germline, CDR1 is KGHDR, CDR2 SFDVKD.

The chain couples TRBV20-1 to TRBJ2-7; 7 positions agree with TRBD2. The CDR3 extends over 15 amino acids. With V trimmed by 4 bases and J by 5 bases, 14 bases remained unmatched. Germline V gene data show CDR1 as DFQATT and CDR2 as SNEGSKA (reference sequence). CDR3 nucleotide sequence: TGCAGTGCTACAAGTGGGAGGCTGGGGAGGGACGAGCAGTACTTC. As protein: CSATSGRLGRDEQYF.

Points on this clonotype: The CDR3 carries no conserved terminal phenylalanine or tryptophan, so it likely arises from a read error. The J gene is TRBJ1-2, the V gene TRBV29-1, with D uncertain. In germline, CDR1 is SQVTM, CDR2 ANQGSEA. The CDR3 spans 11 residues. Trimming took off 8 bases at V and 3 bases at J, with 10 bases between the two ends. CDR3 in DNA: TGCAGCTCCTGGGAATACTATGGCTACACCTCC. It codes for CSSWEYYGYTS.

V usage is TRBV6-9 and J usage is TRBJ2-7; 7 bases are shared with TRBD1. J lost 2 bases, V lost 3 bases, and 10 bases had no gene match. Germline CDR1 reads MNHGY; CDR2 reads SVAAGI. The CDR3 consists of 16 residues. CDR3 DNA sequence: TGTGCCAGCAGTTACGAGGGGGCGGTAAGCCCCTACGAGCAGTACTTC. Its protein product is CASSYEGAVSPYEQYF.

The rearrangement uses TRBV20-1 and TRBJ2-7; the match to TRBD1 covers 7 bases. V lost 3 bases, J lost 4 bases, and 6 bases stayed unmatched. The CDR3 covers 13 residues. Germline values: CDR1 DFQATT, CDR2 SNEGSKA (reference sequence). CDR3 protein: CSASEGAAYEQYF. In DNA, the CDR3 is TGCAGTGCTAGCGAGGGGGCGGCGTACGAGCAGTACTTC.

Many counts were recorded for this clonotype. The chain combines TRBV18 with TRBJ1-1; D might be TRBD1 (5 bases). Germline lookup yields CDR1 KGHSH and CDR2 LQKENI. The CDR3 loop spans 14 amino acids. V was pared by 4 bases and J by 5 bases, with 14 bases between. The CDR3 here is CASSLQGGGTEAFF. The CDR3 bases are TGTGCCAGCTCACTGCAGGGTGGGGGAACTGAAGCTTTCTTT.

This clonotype was seen more than once but under ten times. The chain carries TRBV13 and TRBJ2-1; 8 bases are shared with TRBD1. J gave up 6 bases and V 0 bases, and 7 bases lay outside the gene matches. CDR3 length equals 16 residues. Germline CDR1 is PRHDT and CDR2 is FYEKMQ (reference sequence). The CDR3 reads CASSLGMGQGANEQFF. DNA of the CDR3: TGTGCCAGCAGCTTAGGGATGGGCCAGGGGGCCAATGAGCAGTTCTTC.

This clonotype showed up just a few times. J is TRBJ2-6 and V is TRBV7-3; 12 bases match TRBD1. The CDR3 is 18 residues long. The J segment lost 3 bases and the V segment lost 3 bases, leaving 6 bases of the junction unmatched. CDR1 SGHTA and CDR2 FQGTGA come from the germline V gene. The CDR3 DNA sequence: TGTGCCAGCAGCTTCCCGGGACAGGGGGCATTTGGGGCCAACGTCCTGACTTTC. Protein sequence: CASSFPGQGAFGANVLTF. Combining the CDR3 with reference TRBV7-3 and TRBJ2-6 gives the whole variable domain GAGVSQTPSNKVTEKGKYVELRCDPISGHTALYWYRQSLGQGPEFLIYFQGTGAADDSGLPNDRFFAVRPEGSVSTLKIQRTERGDSAVYLCASSFPGQGAFGANVLTFGAGSRLTVL.

As to this clonotype: A much more abundant neighbour one base away suggests this may be a read error. DNA for the CDR3: TGTGCCAGCAGTCTATACAGGGGGCTAGGAGGCTACACCTTC. Amino acid sequence: CASSLYRGLGGYTF. The chain recombines TRBV27 with TRBJ1-2; 9 bases line up with TRBD1. Germline lookup yields CDR1 MNHEY and CDR2 SMNVEV (reference sequence). V lost 5 bases and J lost 8; bases outside the gene matches: 9. The CDR3 extends over 14 amino acids.

A remark on this clonotype: Being one base from a much bigger clone, this may be a read error. The J gene is TRBJ1-5, the V gene TRBV20-1; 9 bases map to TRBD1. The trim removed 0 bases at V and 5 bases at J, leaving 14 bases unmatched. Germline V gives CDR1 DFQATT, CDR2 SNEGSKA (reference sequence). The CDR3 totals 18 residues. CDR3 residues: CSARDLLGTGSGDQPQHF. In DNA, the CDR3 is TGCAGTGCTAGAGATCTCCTCGGGACAGGGTCGGGCGATCAGCCCCAGCATTTT.

This clonotype was seen repeatedly, ten times or more. The chain joins TRBV18 to TRBJ2-2; D remains ambiguous. Trimming left V 5 bases short and J 5 bases short, with 15 bases between. The CDR3 consists of 15 residues. From germline, CDR1 is KGHSH and CDR2 LQKENI. The CDR3, as DNA: TGTGCCAGCTCAGCGCGCGTTGATTGGACCGGGGAGCTGTTTTTT. It yields the protein CASSARVDWTGELFF.

The gene calls are TRBV19 and TRBJ1-5; D is uncertain. Germline-derived CDR1 and CDR2 are LNHDA and SQIVND (reference sequence). V dropped 7 bases and J dropped 2 bases, with 15 bases sitting between them. The CDR3 is made up of 15 amino acids. The CDR3 loop is CASNPRRGRNQPQHF. The CDR3 DNA is TGTGCCAGTAACCCGAGACGGGGTCGCAATCAGCCCCAGCATTTT.

This rearrangement joins TRBV19 to TRBJ1-5; D may be TRBD1 (5 bases). Trimming stripped 5 bases from V and 12 bases from J, with 23 bases between. Looked up from germline, CDR1 is LNHDA and CDR2 is SQIVND (reference sequence). This CDR3 is built from 15 residues. CDR3 loop: CASSGIGTVPVVQHF. As DNA, the CDR3 is TGTGCCAGTAGTGGCATTGGGACGGTTCCAGTTGTCCAGCATTTT.

This clonotype was recorded at least ten times. The V gene is TRBV7-9, the J gene TRBJ1-2; 8 bases align to TRBD1. CDR3 length equals 12 residues. J gave up 9 bases and V 4 bases, and 4 bases lay outside the gene matches. Per the germline V gene, CDR1 is SEHNR and CDR2 is FQNEAQ (reference sequence). The CDR3 is CASSSDRGRYTF. CDR3 coding DNA: TGTGCCAGCAGCTCCGACAGGGGACGCTACACCTTC.

This clonotype has ten or more counts. V is TRBV6-5 and J is TRBJ1-5; perhaps TRBD1 as D (6 bases). CDR1 MNHEY and CDR2 SVGAGI come from the germline V gene. The CDR3 totals 14 residues. Trimming shortened V by 4 bases and J by 5 bases, and 12 bases separated the two germline ends. Written as DNA, the CDR3 is TGTGCCAGCAGTTTGGGACAAAGTTATCAGCCCCAGCATTTT. Translation gives CASSLGQSYQPQHF.

This clonotype was recorded many times. V and J are TRBV5-1 and TRBJ2-7, with 7 bases lining up with TRBD1. Germline lookup yields CDR1 SGHRS and CDR2 YFSETQ. The CDR3 is made up of 15 amino acids. The trim removed 4 bases at V and 0 bases at J, leaving 7 bases unmatched. DNA of the CDR3: TGCGCCAGCAGCCCGACAGGGTCCGTCTCCTACGAGCAGTACTTC. Residues: CASSPTGSVSYEQYF.

Points on this clonotype: Just one base apart from a much larger clone, this may be a read error. The chain uses TRBV12-3 or TRBV12-4 and TRBJ1-5, with D hard to call. This CDR3 contains 13 residues. Trimming left V 8 bases short and J 9 bases short, with 17 bases between. The CDR3 here is CASAEDGLRPQHF. In nucleotides, the CDR3 is TGTGCCAGCGCCGAGGACGGTCTGCGGCCCCAGCATTTT.

This clonotype was counted many times. J is TRBJ1-1 and V is TRBV6-1; D ambiguous. CDR1 is MNHNS, CDR2 SASEGT, per germline. The CDR3 contains 13 residues. V lost 8 bases to trimming and J lost 1 base, with 11 bases between them. The DNA for the CDR3 is TGTGCCAGCCCCCCACAATGGAACACTGAAGCTTTCTTT. Protein product: CASPPQWNTEAFF.

The rearrangement uses TRBV20-1 and TRBJ1-6; D not resolved. CDR3 length: 12 residues. V lost 4 bases and J lost 11, with 12 bases in between. Germline V gives CDR1 DFQATT, CDR2 SNEGSKA (reference sequence). The CDR3 region is CSAKPGPAPLHF. CDR3 sequence (DNA): TGCAGTGCTAAGCCGGGCCCCGCACCCCTCCACTTT.

This chain uses TRBV10-3 with TRBJ1-5; 8 bases agree with TRBD1. Trimming took 2 bases from V and 5 from J; bases not matched to a gene: 11. Germline V gene sequence: CDR1 ENHRY, CDR2 SYGVKD. CDR3 size: 17 residues. This CDR3 is CAISEPPSGQGDQPQHF. The CDR3 region has the DNA TGTGCCATCAGTGAGCCGCCCTCCGGACAGGGAGATCAGCCCCAGCATTTT.

The V call is TRBV6-2 or TRBV6-3, the J call TRBJ2-7; 7 bases are shared with TRBD1. This CDR3 contains 15 residues. Germline lookup yields CDR1 MNHEY and CDR2 SVGEGT. Unmatched junction bases numbered 14, after V lost 6 bases and J lost 6 bases. This CDR3 reads CASSFDREGEAEQYF. CDR3 DNA: TGTGCCAGCAGCTTCGACAGGGAAGGCGAGGCCGAGCAGTACTTC.

The table lists this clonotype with many counts. The genes are TRBV2 and TRBJ2-7; 14 bases line up with TRBD2. Germline V gene sequence: CDR1 SNHLY, CDR2 FYNNEI. There are 17 residues in the CDR3. Trimming removed 1 base from V and 1 base from J; junction bases left unmatched: 3. The DNA of the CDR3 is TGTGCCAGCAGTGAAGGAGGACTAGCGGGAGGTTCCTACGAGCAGTACTTC. Amino acid sequence: CASSEGGLAGGSYEQYF.

The table lists this clonotype with many counts. This chain joins TRBV12-3 or TRBV12-4 and TRBJ1-1; D is perhaps TRBD1 (6 bases). CDR3 length: 13 residues. Deletions cut 1 base from V and 7 bases from J, with 10 bases between. CDR3 protein: CASSLEDSYEAFF. The CDR3 bases are TGTGCCAGCAGTTTAGAGGACAGCTATGAAGCTTTCTTT.

At least ten counts were recorded for this clonotype. The V gene is TRBV18, the J gene TRBJ1-1, with D uncertain. The V gene lost 8 bases and the J gene lost 3 bases, with 7 bases spanning the gap. The CDR3 spans 11 residues. CDR1 is KGHSH and CDR2 is LQKENI in the germline V gene. This chain's CDR3 is CASSGHTEAFF. The CDR3 DNA reads as TGTGCCAGCAGCGGACACACTGAAGCTTTCTTT.

V gene TRBV7-2 combines with J gene TRBJ1-1; D unclear. Germline CDR1 SGHTA, CDR2 FQGNSA. V lost 4 bases, J lost 4 bases, and 10 bases lay in between. The CDR3 has 13 amino acids. The CDR3 is CASSSQLGTEAFF. CDR3 nucleotides: TGTGCCAGCAGCTCACAATTAGGCACTGAAGCTTTCTTT.

The genes are TRBV18 and TRBJ2-5; 7 nucleotides align to TRBD2. The CDR3 has 15 amino acids. The J segment lost 9 bases and the V segment lost 3 bases, leaving 13 bases of the junction unmatched. Germline CDR1 reads KGHSH; CDR2 reads LQKENI. The CDR3, as DNA: TGTGCCAGCTCACCTGTGGAGGGACTCCGGGGGGCCCAGTACTTC. It translates to CASSPVEGLRGAQYF.

J is TRBJ1-5 and V is TRBV19; the D gene is possibly TRBD1 (5 bases). V shed 9 bases and J shed 0 bases, with 15 bases lying between them. Germline lookup yields CDR1 LNHDA and CDR2 SQIVND (reference sequence). CDR3 length: 15 residues. The CDR3 region is CASRFRGDSNQPQHF. The CDR3 bases are TGTGCCAGCCGCTTTCGGGGCGATAGCAATCAGCCCCAGCATTTT.

This clonotype was recorded many times. The chain is built from TRBV20-1 and TRBJ2-1, with 8 bases fitting TRBD2. The CDR3 is made up of 14 amino acids. Germline V CDR1 and CDR2: DFQATT, SNEGSKA (reference sequence). V lost 2 bases and J lost 6; bases outside the gene matches: 6. This CDR3 is CSARRGLDFNEQFF. In DNA form, the CDR3 reads TGCAGTGCTAGAAGGGGACTAGATTTCAATGAGCAGTTCTTC.